This TCR beta chain stems from a study of T-cell memory formation after mild COVID-19. Germline V lookup: CDR1 GTSNPN, CDR2 SVGIG (reference sequence). The CDR3 loop spans 13 amino acids. With V trimmed by 2 bases and J by 8 bases, 5 bases remained unmatched. TCRdb independently ran MiXCR on the 5' RACE reads; one entry per CDR3 protein. The sample shows 65,000 to 90,000 distinct CDR3 sequences, approximately 15% of them seen only once. The sequence was collected from an adult woman who had mild COVID-19 (a few samples of this study predate the infection). Cell type and time point are not known. The sample comprised PBMCs or a T cell subset sorted from them (not recorded which). This chain connects TRBV30 to TRBJ2-4, with 8 bases matching TRBD1. CDR3 sequence (DNA): TGTGCCTGGAGTATAACGACAGGGGACATTCAGTACTTC. Encoded protein: CAWSITTGDIQYF.